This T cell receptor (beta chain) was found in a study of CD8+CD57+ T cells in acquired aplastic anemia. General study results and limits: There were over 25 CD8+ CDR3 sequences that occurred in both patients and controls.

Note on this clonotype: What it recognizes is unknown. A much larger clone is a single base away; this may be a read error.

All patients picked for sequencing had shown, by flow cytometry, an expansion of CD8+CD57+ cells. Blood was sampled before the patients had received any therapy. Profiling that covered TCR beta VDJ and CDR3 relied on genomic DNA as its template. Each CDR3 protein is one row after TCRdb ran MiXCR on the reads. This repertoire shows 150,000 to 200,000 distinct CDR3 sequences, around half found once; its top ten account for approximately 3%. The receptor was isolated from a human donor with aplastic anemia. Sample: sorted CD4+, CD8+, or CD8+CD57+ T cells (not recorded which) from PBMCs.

The chain's CDR3 is CASSMATGIVKNGYTF. CDR3 nucleotides: TGTGCCAGTAGTATGGCTACAGGGATCGTTAAGAATGGCTACACCTTC. The chain is built from TRBV19 and TRBJ1-2; D is perhaps TRBD1 (6 bases). Germline CDR1 reads LNHDA; CDR2 reads SQIVND (reference sequence). Deletions cut 3 bases from V and 6 bases from J, with 20 bases between. CDR3 length: 16 residues.